Each of the 20 T cell receptor beta chains below was sequenced from the same sample in a study of T cell responses to AZD1222 COVID-19 vaccine. Repertoires were generated with immunoSEQ multiplex PCR, while TCRdb's copy carries only in-frame clones and drops some. Of some 48,000 clones in the sample, around 86% are singletons; the top ten hold around 7.3%. The sample in question was peripheral blood, obtained 28 days after the second AZD1222 dose. These receptor sequences come from an adult who received the AZD1222 COVID-19 vaccine.

This clone came up once. This rearrangement joins TRBV14 to TRBJ2-2, with 13 bases fitting TRBD2. The germline gives CDR1 SGHDN, CDR2 FVKESK. The CDR3 totals 22 residues. V shed 3 bases and J 4 bases; nucleotides not matched to a gene: 20. The CDR3 sequence: CASSHTGVTWTSGSGRTGELFF. CDR3 sequence (DNA): TGTGCCAGCAGCCATACGGGGGTAACATGGACTAGCGGGAGTGGGCGCACCGGGGAGCTGTTTTTT.

V gene TRBV27 combines with J gene TRBJ2-7, with a tentative D call TRBD1 (7 bases). CDR1 and CDR2 from the germline V gene are MNHEY and SMNVEV (reference sequence). Trimming cost V 4 bases and J 4 bases, with 17 bases left between them. This CDR3 comprises 15 residues. The CDR3 DNA reads TGTGCCAGCAGTTACCGGAGGGGGCGTTGGTACGAGCAGTACTTC. Its translation is CASSYRRGRWYEQYF.

The chain couples TRBV7-9 to TRBJ1-1; the match to TRBD1 covers 8 bases. Germline-derived CDR1 and CDR2 are SEHNR and FQNEAQ (reference sequence). V trimming: 5 bases; J trimming: 11 bases; junction bases outside the gene matches: 7. The CDR3 spans 12 residues. CDR3 loop: CASSPRTGRAFF. CDR3 bases: TGTGCCAGCAGCCCTCGGACAGGGCGTGCTTTCTTT.

The genes are TRBV23-1 and TRBJ1-5; unclear D gene. TRBV23-1 is marked as an open reading frame, function uncertain. Trimming shortened V by 7 bases and J by 3 bases, and 25 bases separated the two germline ends. This CDR3 is 18 amino acids long. CDR3 nucleotides: TGCGCCAGCAACCACATAACACGCAACCTCGAGCTCAATCAGCCCCAGCATTTT. It specifies CASNHITRNLELNQPQHF.

V gene TRBV2 combines with J gene TRBJ2-1; TRBD2 matches 8 bases. The CDR3 covers 15 residues. From germline, CDR1 is SNHLY and CDR2 FYNNEI. J was trimmed by 10 bases and V by 2 bases; bases with no gene match: 10. CDR3: CASSELAGLGQEQFF. In DNA, the CDR3 is TGTGCCAGCAGTGAACTAGCGGGCCTAGGGCAAGAGCAGTTCTTC. The full variable domain, in which reference TRBV2 and TRBJ2-1 provide the parts outside the CDR3, is EPEVTQTPSHQVTQMGQEVILRCVPISNHLYFYWYRQILGQKVEFLVSFYNNEISEKSEIFDDQFSVERPDGSNFTLKIRSTKLEDSAMYFCASSELAGLGQEQFFGPGTRLTVL.

The genes are TRBV16 and TRBJ2-5, with TRBD2 as a possible D gene (5 bases). Germline CDR1 KGHSY, CDR2 FQNENV. The V and J ends lost 3 bases and 4 bases respectively, with 21 bases between them. The CDR3 has 17 residues. DNA of the CDR3: TGTGCCAGCAGCCACGAAGGCCCCCCGAGGGCGAGAGAGACCCAGTACTTC. Encoded protein: CASSHEGPPRARETQYF.

The chain combines TRBV27 with TRBJ2-3, with D tentatively TRBD2 (5 bases). The CDR3 runs to 16 residues. Trimming took 5 bases from V and 2 from J, leaving 17 bases between them. Per the germline V gene, CDR1 is MNHEY and CDR2 is SMNVEV (reference sequence). Written as DNA, the CDR3 is TGTGCCAGCAGTCCCCTCGGGGTAGTCATCACAGATACGCAGTATTTT. This codes for CASSPLGVVITDTQYF.

This clone was observed once. In DNA form, the CDR3 reads TGTGCCAGTAGTATTCAATCTTCGGGACCTGGCACCGGGGAGCTGTTTTTT. Its protein product is CASSIQSSGPGTGELFF. The chain links TRBV19 to TRBJ2-2; possibly TRBD1 or TRBD2 for D (5 bases each). CDR1 is LNHDA, CDR2 SQIVND, per germline (reference sequence). Between the trimmed V and J ends, which lost 3 bases and 4 bases, there was a span of 18 bases. The CDR3 runs to 17 residues.

The J gene is TRBJ2-7, the V gene TRBV20-1, with 8 bases identical to TRBD2. The CDR3 is 18 amino acids. V lost 3 bases, J lost 4 bases, and 20 bases stayed unmatched. Germline lookup yields CDR1 DFQATT and CDR2 SNEGSKA (reference sequence). CDR3 loop: CSASHAVAGTLGGYEQYF. CDR3 DNA sequence: TGCAGTGCTAGTCATGCGGTAGCGGGAACCCTGGGGGGGTACGAGCAGTACTTC.

V usage is TRBV6-1 and J usage is TRBJ1-4; D gene uncertain. Trimming shortened V by 2 bases and J by 0 bases, and 10 bases separated the two germline ends. The CDR3 extends over 16 amino acids. The germline V gene encodes CDR1 MNHNS and CDR2 SASEGT. Here the CDR3 reads CASSEWADSTNEKLFF. In DNA, the CDR3 is TGTGCCAGCAGTGAATGGGCTGATTCAACTAATGAAAAACTGTTTTTT.

The rearrangement links TRBV28 to TRBJ2-7, with D unresolved. The V end was cut by 8 bases, the J end by 2 bases, with 13 bases between. The CDR3 covers 13 residues. Germline CDR1 MDHEN, CDR2 SYDVKM. The CDR3 protein is CASRASFAYEQYF. Written as DNA, the CDR3 is TGTGCCAGCCGCGCTTCTTTTGCCTACGAGCAGTACTTC.

The genes are TRBV24-1 and TRBJ2-5; D uncertain. Germline CDR1 is KGHDR and CDR2 is SFDVKD. V gave up 4 bases and J gave up 5 bases, with 13 bases separating them. This CDR3 is built from 14 residues. The CDR3 DNA is TGTGCCACCAGTGACGGGCGACTCTCTGAGACCCAGTACTTC. Translating it yields CATSDGRLSETQYF.

The chain uses TRBV7-2 and TRBJ2-2, with 10 positions matching TRBD2. In germline, CDR1 is SGHTA, CDR2 FQGNSA. The J segment lost 0 bases and the V segment lost 5 bases, leaving 6 bases of the junction unmatched. This CDR3 comprises 17 residues. The CDR3 is CASSPTSGLSNTGELFF. The CDR3 region has the DNA TGTGCCAGCAGCCCGACTAGCGGGTTGTCGAACACCGGGGAGCTGTTTTTT.

The chain combines TRBV2 with TRBJ2-1; D is unresolved. Trimming pared 8 bases from V and 6 bases from J, leaving 17 bases between. This CDR3 has 14 residues. Germline V gives CDR1 SNHLY, CDR2 FYNNEI. DNA for the CDR3: TGTGCCAGCGCTGGGCTCGTCGTCAGCAATGAGCAGTTCTTC. Translated: CASAGLVVSNEQFF. Variable domain in full (rest from reference TRBV2 and TRBJ2-1): EPEVTQTPSHQVTQMGQEVILRCVPISNHLYFYWYRQILGQKVEFLVSFYNNEISEKSEIFDDQFSVERPDGSNFTLKIRSTKLEDSAMYFCASAGLVVSNEQFFGPGTRLTVL.

This clone was counted only a few times. V usage is TRBV7-2 and J usage is TRBJ1-5; D possibly corresponds to TRBD1 (6 bases). Trimming pared 6 bases from V and 1 base from J, leaving 13 bases between. The CDR3 totals 15 residues. The V gene's germline CDR1 is SGHTA and CDR2 FQGNSA. The CDR3: CASSATGSSNQPQHF. In nucleotides, the CDR3 is TGTGCCAGCAGTGCTACAGGGTCGAGCAATCAGCCCCAGCATTTT.

The CDR3 loop is CSVTIYDNEQFF. The CDR3 nucleotides read TGCAGCGTTACTATATACGACAATGAGCAGTTCTTC. The chain couples TRBV29-1 to TRBJ2-1; D uncertain. V lost 5 bases and J lost 5, with 10 bases in between. The CDR3 is made up of 12 amino acids. Germline V CDR1 and CDR2: SQVTM, ANQGSEA.

The CDR3 DNA follows: TGTGCCAGCAGTGAGGGACAAGGCAGTACAGATACGCAGTATTTT. Residues: CASSEGQGSTDTQYF. This rearrangement joins TRBV6-1 to TRBJ2-3, with a possible D match to TRBD1 (6 bases). This CDR3 region has 15 residues. Germline lookup yields CDR1 MNHNS and CDR2 SASEGT. Deletions cut 3 bases from V and 3 bases from J, with 13 bases between.

This clone was observed once. The V gene is TRBV3-1 (or the pseudogene TRBV3-2), the J gene TRBJ2-7; D gene ambiguous. Per the germline V gene, CDR1 is LGHDT and CDR2 is YNNKEL (reference sequence). CDR3 length: 15 amino acids. Trimming left V 0 bases short and J 3 bases short, with 12 bases between. The CDR3 here is CASSQEAGAGYEQYF. The DNA of the CDR3 is TGTGCCAGCAGCCAAGAGGCTGGTGCAGGCTACGAGCAGTACTTC.

The CDR3 is CASSEDLGGAGRETQYF. CDR3 nucleotides: TGTGCCAGCAGTGAGGACCTGGGGGGCGCAGGTAGAGAGACCCAGTACTTC. The V call is TRBV6-1, the J call TRBJ2-5; the D gene could be TRBD1 or TRBD2 (6 bases each). CDR1 is MNHNS, CDR2 SASEGT, per germline. The CDR3 is 17 amino acids. Trimming took 3 bases from V and 4 from J, leaving 21 bases between them.

J is TRBJ2-7 and V is TRBV28; no reliable D call. The V gene's germline CDR1 is MDHEN and CDR2 SYDVKM. V shed 6 bases and J shed 0 bases, with 12 bases lying between them. There are 14 residues in the CDR3. CDR3 bases: TGTGCCAGCAGGAAGGCTCTGGGCTCCTACGAGCAGTACTTC. As protein: CASRKALGSYEQYF.